This T cell receptor (beta chain) is from a study of immune evolution from preneoplasia to lung adenocarcinoma (dated by TCRdb to about 2021). Regarding the complete study: The study used immune gene expression, TCR sequencing and multiplex immunofluorescence to profile the immune contexture of lung adenocarcinoma precursors and invasive adenocarcinoma. Resected precursor lesions (AAH, AIS, MIA) and invasive adenocarcinomas were each compared against paired morphologically normal lung tissue. Sample size was based on specimen availability rather than a prior power calculation. The immune data were integrated with whole exome sequencing and methylation data from the same cohort of nodules. The overall cohort comprised 55 or so patients with pulmonary nodules who underwent surgical resection. TCR sequencing data came from 51 patients. It was reported in the study that about a hundred samples were used for TCR sequencing. POLYSOLVER was used to infer class I HLA alleles from exome data, and LOHHLA was used to detect allele-specific HLA loss.

Regarding this clone: There is no known antigen for this receptor. Qualities for individual bases were not recorded, and no much larger clone is one base off.

The patients had resection in Japan or China between about 2014 and 2018. Histologic diagnosis of each case was confirmed independently by two lung cancer pathologists on H&E slides. FFPE tissue was used for DNA isolation with the AllPrep DNA/RNA FFPE Kit. The V and J ends are trimmed by 4 bases and 5 bases, leaving 9 bases between them. Reading the germline V gene gives CDR1 SGHRS and CDR2 YFSETQ. The CDR3, cysteine through phenylalanine, is 13 amino acids long. Here the CDR3 DNA is all that survives: 39 bases in frame from base 1. Here is what the overall study found, with its caveats: The findings reflected association rather than direct causation, and larger cohorts with long-term follow-up and longitudinal biopsies were considered necessary. Top T cell clone frequencies were highest in normal lung and appeared to decrease progressively from AAH through AIS, MIA and invasive adenocarcinoma. Clonality was highest in normal lung, while later-stage lesions appeared to show lower clonality but higher T cell density and diversity. Because all patients were from Japan and China, applicability to Western populations was uncertain.

The immunoSEQ hsTCRbeta Kit was used to sequence TCR beta CDR3 regions from DNA. In the original analysis: The ImmunoSEQ Analyzer was used to analyse the TCR sequencing data. T cell clonality was defined as 1 minus Pielou's evenness computed on productive rearrangements. T cell diversity was measured with the inverse Simpson index on productive templates. T cell density was defined as TCR beta template counts normalized to usable DNA, with usable DNA estimated by amplifying and sequencing housekeeping genes. Two-sided Kruskal-Wallis tests were used to compare TCR metrics between histologic stages. Entries here come from immuneACCESS through TCRdb and include only in-frame sequences with V and J called. Some clones fail to appear in such tables; in the studies checked, an unresolved V gene covers under half of the shortfall, and the cause of the remainder is unknown. V and J calls plus clone size are reproduced from that table; the DNA served to infer D and trimming. The sample table holds about 4,700 clones, of which around 80% were seen once. Roughly 8.6% of the sample is held by the ten biggest clonotypes.

The sample consisted of FFPE adjacent normal lung tissue. The chain is assembled from TRBV5-1 and TRBJ2-2; TRBD1 is a possible D gene, resting on 5 matching bases. This receptor was taken from a person between 60 and 80 years old with lung adenocarcinoma. The CDR3 here reads CASSPGSTGELFF. The DNA sequence is as follows: TGCGCCAGCAGCCCAGGGTCGACCGGGGAGCTGTTTTTT.